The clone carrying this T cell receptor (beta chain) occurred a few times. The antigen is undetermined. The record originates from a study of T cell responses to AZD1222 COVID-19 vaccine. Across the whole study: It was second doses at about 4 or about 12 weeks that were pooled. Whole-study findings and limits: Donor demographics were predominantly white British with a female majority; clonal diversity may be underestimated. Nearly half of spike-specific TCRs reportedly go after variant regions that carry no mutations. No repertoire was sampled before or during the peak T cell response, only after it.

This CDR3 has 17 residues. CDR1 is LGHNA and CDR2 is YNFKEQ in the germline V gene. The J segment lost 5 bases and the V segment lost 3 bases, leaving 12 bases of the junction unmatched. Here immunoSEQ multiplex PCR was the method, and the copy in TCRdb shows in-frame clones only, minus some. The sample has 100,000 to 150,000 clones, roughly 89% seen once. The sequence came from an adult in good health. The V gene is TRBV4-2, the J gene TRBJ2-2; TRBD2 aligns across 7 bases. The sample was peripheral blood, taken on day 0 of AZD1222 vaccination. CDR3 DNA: TGTGCCAGCAGCCACGCCTATGGGGAGGGTAGGACCGGGGAGCTGTTTTTT. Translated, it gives CASSHAYGEGRTGELFF.